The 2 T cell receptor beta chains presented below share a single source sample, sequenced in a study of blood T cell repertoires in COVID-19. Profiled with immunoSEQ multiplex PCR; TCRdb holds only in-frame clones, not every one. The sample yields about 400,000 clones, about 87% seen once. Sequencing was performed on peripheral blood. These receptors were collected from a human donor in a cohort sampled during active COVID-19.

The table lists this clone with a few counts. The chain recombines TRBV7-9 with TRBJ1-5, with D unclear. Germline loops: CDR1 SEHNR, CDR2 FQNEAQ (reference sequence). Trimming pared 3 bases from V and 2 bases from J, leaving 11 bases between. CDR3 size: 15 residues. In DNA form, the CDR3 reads TGTGCCAGCAGCTTGGCAATCGGGGGCAATCAGCCCCAGCATTTT. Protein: CASSLAIGGNQPQHF.

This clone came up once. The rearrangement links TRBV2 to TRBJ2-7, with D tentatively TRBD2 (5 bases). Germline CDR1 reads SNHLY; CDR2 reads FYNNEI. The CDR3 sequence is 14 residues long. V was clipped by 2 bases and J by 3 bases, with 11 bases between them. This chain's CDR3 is CASSEIPEGYEQYF. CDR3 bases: TGTGCCAGCAGTGAAATCCCCGAGGGCTACGAGCAGTACTTC. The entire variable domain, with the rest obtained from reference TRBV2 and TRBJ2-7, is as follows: EPEVTQTPSHQVTQMGQEVILRCVPISNHLYFYWYRQILGQKVEFLVSFYNNEISEKSEIFDDQFSVERPDGSNFTLKIRSTKLEDSAMYFCASSEIPEGYEQYFGPGTRLTVT.